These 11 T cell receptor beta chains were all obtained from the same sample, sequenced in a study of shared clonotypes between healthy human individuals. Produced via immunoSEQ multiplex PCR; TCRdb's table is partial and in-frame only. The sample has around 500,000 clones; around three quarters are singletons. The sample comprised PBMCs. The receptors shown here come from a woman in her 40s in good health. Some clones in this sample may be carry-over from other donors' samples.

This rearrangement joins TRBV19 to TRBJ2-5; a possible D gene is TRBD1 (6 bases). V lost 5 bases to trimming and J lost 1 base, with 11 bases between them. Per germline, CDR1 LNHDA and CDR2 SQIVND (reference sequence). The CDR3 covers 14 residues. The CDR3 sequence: CASSLRDIQETQYF. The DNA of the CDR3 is TGTGCCAGTAGTCTCCGGGACATCCAAGAGACCCAGTACTTC.

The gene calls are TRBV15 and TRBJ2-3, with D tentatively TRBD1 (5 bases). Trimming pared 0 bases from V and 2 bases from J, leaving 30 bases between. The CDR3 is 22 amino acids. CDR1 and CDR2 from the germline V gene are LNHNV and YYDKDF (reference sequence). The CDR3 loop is CATSRDLLDRIGFEHYTDTQYF. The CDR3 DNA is TGTGCCACCAGCAGAGATCTCCTTGACAGAATTGGATTTGAGCATTACACAGATACGCAGTATTTT.

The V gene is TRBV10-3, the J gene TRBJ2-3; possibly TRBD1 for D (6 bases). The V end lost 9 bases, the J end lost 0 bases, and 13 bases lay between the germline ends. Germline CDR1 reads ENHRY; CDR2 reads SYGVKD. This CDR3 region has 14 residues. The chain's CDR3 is CAIQGTGSTDTQYF. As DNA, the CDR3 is TGTGCCATACAGGGTACGGGTAGCACAGATACGCAGTATTTT.

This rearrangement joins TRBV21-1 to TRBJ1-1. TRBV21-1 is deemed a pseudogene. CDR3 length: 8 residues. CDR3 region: CASSPGVF. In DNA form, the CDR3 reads TGTGCCAGCAGCCCCGGGGTCTTT.

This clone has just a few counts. The CDR3 DNA is TGCGCCAGCAGCCAAGAACACACCGACACAGATACGCAGTATTTT. This codes for CASSQEHTDTDTQYF. The chain recombines TRBV4-3 with TRBJ2-3; D is unresolved. CDR3 length: 15 amino acids. Germline V lookup: CDR1 LGHNA, CDR2 YSLEER. V lost 0 bases, J lost 2 bases, and 9 bases lay in between.

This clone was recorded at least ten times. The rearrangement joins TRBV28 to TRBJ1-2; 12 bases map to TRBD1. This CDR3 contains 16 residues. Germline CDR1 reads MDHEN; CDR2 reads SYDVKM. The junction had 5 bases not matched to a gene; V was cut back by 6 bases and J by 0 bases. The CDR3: CASRGDRGPANYGYTF. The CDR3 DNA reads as TGTGCCAGCAGGGGGGACAGGGGGCCAGCTAACTATGGCTACACCTTC.

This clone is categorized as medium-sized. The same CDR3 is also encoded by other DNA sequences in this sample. This CDR3 reads CASSRGTGITNTEAFF. The CDR3 DNA is TGTGCCAGCAGCCGAGGGACAGGGATTACGAACACTGAAGCTTTCTTT. The J gene is TRBJ1-1, the V gene TRBV7-6; 9 bases are shared with TRBD1. The CDR3 totals 16 residues. Germline CDR1 is SGHVS and CDR2 is FNYEAQ. The V segment lost 5 bases and the J segment 1 base; nucleotides outside the gene matches: 8. The full variable domain, rest sourced from reference TRBV7-6 and TRBJ1-1, is GAGVSQSPRYKVTKRGQDVALRCDPISGHVSLYWYRQALGQGPEFLTYFNYEAQQDKSGLPNDRFSAERPEGSISTLTIQRTEQRDSAMYRCASSRGTGITNTEAFFGQGTRLTVV.

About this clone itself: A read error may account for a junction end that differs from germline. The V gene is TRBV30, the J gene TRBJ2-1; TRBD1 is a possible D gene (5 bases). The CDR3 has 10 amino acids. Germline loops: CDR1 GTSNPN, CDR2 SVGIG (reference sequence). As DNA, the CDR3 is TGTGCCTGGAGACGGCTGGCCAGGGTCTTC. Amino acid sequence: CAWRRLARVF.

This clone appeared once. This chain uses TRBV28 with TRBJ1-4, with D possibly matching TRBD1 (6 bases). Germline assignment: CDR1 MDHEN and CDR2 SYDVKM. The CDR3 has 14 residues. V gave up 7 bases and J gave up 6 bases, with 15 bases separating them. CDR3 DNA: TGTGCCAGCACTAACAGGGTGGGGTATGAAAAACTGTTTTTT. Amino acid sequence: CASTNRVGYEKLFF.

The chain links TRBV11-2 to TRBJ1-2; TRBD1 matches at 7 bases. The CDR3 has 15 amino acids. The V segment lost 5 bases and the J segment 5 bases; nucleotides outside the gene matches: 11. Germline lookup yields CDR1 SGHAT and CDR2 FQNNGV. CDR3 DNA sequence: TGTGCCAGCAGCGCGCTACAGGGGAGGAGGTATGGCTACACCTTC. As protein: CASSALQGRRYGYTF.

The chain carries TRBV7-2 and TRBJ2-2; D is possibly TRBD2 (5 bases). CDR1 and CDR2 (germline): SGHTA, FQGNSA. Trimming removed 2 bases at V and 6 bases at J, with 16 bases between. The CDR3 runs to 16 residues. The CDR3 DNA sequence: TGTGCCAGCAGCTTACTTTCACGGGATCCAGCCGGGGAGCTGTTTTTT. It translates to CASSLLSRDPAGELFF. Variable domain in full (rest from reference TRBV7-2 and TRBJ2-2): GAGVSQSPSNKVTEKGKDVELRCDPISGHTALYWYRQSLGQGLEFLIYFQGNSAPDKSGLPSDRFSAERTGGSVSTLTIQRTQQEDSAVYLCASSLLSRDPAGELFFGEGSRLTVL.